This T cell receptor (beta chain) comes out of a study of PD-1 blockade in classical Hodgkin lymphoma. Study-wide background: Every 2 weeks, patients had 3 mg/kg nivolumab intravenously. Notes on the study in general: The study reported lower baseline TCR diversity in newly diagnosed patients than in healthy donors. Before treatment, complete responders showed about the same diversity as newly diagnosed patients.

Every patient relapsed after autologous stem cell transplantation, and brentuximab vedotin exposure varied. The CDR3 totals 15 residues. V gave up 0 bases and J gave up 5 bases; unmatched junction bases: 6. Germline V CDR1 and CDR2: SEHNR, FQNEAQ (reference sequence). On this clone itself: The antigen remains unidentified.

The assay was immunoSEQ multiplex PCR, and TCRdb's table has in-frame clones only and misses some. The repertoire holds about 110,000 clones, with 80% to 90% as singletons. This chain links TRBV7-9 with TRBJ2-7; 8 nucleotides agree with TRBD2. This TCR was sampled from a human donor with classical Hodgkin lymphoma. Here the sequenced sample was peripheral blood mononuclear cells (PBMCs), taken before the second cycle of nivolumab. As DNA, the CDR3 is TGTGCCAGCAGCTTAGCCGGACTAGCCGCCGACGAGCAGTACTTC. It yields the protein CASSLAGLAADEQYF.